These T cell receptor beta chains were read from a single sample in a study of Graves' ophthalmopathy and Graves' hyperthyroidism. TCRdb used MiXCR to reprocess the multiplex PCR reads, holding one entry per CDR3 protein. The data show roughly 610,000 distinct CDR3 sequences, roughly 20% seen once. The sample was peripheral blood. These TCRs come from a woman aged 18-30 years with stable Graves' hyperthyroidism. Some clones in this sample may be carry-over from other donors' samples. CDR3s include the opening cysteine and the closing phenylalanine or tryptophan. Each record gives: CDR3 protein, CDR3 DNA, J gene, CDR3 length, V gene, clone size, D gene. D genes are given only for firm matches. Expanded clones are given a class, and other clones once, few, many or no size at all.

cdr3_aa: CVSSTGNEKLFF
cdr3_nt: TGTGTCAGCAGCACGGGTAATGAAAAACTGTTTTTT
j_call: TRBJ1-4
cdr3_length: 12
v_call: TRBV11-2
clone_size: .
d_call: .

cdr3_aa: CASSYHSGNTIYF
cdr3_nt: TGTGCCAGCAGTTACCACTCTGGAAACACCATATATTTT
j_call: TRBJ1-3
cdr3_length: 13
v_call: TRBV6-2/TRBV6-3
clone_size: many
d_call: .

cdr3_aa: CASSYSDTGSYEQYF
cdr3_nt: TGTGCCAGCAGTTACTCGGACACGGGATCCTACGAGCAGTACTTC
j_call: TRBJ2-7
cdr3_length: 15
v_call: TRBV6-5
clone_size: many
d_call: .

cdr3_aa: CASSLAPLWAGAEAFF
cdr3_nt: TGTGCCAGCAGCTTAGCGCCGTTATGGGCTGGGGCTGAAGCTTTCTTT
j_call: TRBJ1-1
cdr3_length: 16
v_call: TRBV7-2
clone_size: many
d_call: .

cdr3_aa: CASSQGTGGAFF
cdr3_nt: TGTGCCAGCAGCCAGGGGACAGGGGGAGCTTTCTTT
j_call: TRBJ1-1
cdr3_length: 12
v_call: TRBV3-1
clone_size: many
d_call: TRBD1

cdr3_aa: CASSELGLIYGYTF
cdr3_nt: TGTGCCAGCAGTGAATTAGGACTGATCTATGGCTACACCTTC
j_call: TRBJ1-2
cdr3_length: 14
v_call: TRBV6-1
clone_size: .
d_call: .

cdr3_aa: CSARGLGGGNSPLHF
cdr3_nt: TGCAGTGCTAGAGGCCTAGGGGGAGGAAATTCACCCCTCCACTTT
j_call: TRBJ1-6
cdr3_length: 15
v_call: TRBV20-1
clone_size: many
d_call: .

cdr3_aa: CASSQFVGDNTEAFF
cdr3_nt: TGTGCCAGCAGCCAGTTTGTGGGTGATAACACTGAAGCTTTCTTT
j_call: TRBJ1-1
cdr3_length: 15
v_call: TRBV4-2
clone_size: many
d_call: .

cdr3_aa: CASSRAVADRIDYGYTF
cdr3_nt: TGCGCCAGCAGCCGCGCCGTCGCGGACAGAATCGACTATGGCTACACCTTC
j_call: TRBJ1-2
cdr3_length: 17
v_call: TRBV5-1
clone_size: many
d_call: .

cdr3_aa: CASSIAGGFQETQYF
cdr3_nt: TGTGCCAGTAGTATAGCCGGGGGGTTCCAAGAGACCCAGTACTTC
j_call: TRBJ2-5
cdr3_length: 15
v_call: TRBV19
clone_size: many
d_call: TRBD2

cdr3_aa: CASNVDGDTQYF
cdr3_nt: TGTGCCAGCAACGTGGACGGAGATACGCAGTATTTT
j_call: TRBJ2-3
cdr3_length: 12
v_call: TRBV6-1
clone_size: .
d_call: .

cdr3_aa: CASSPSGRKTGELFF
cdr3_nt: TGTGCCAGCAGTCCTAGCGGGAGGAAGACCGGGGAGCTGTTTTTT
j_call: TRBJ2-2
cdr3_length: 15
v_call: TRBV12-3/TRBV12-4
clone_size: .
d_call: TRBD2

cdr3_aa: CASSLRKGEQYF
cdr3_nt: TGTGCCAGCAGTTTGAGGAAAGGCGAGCAGTACTTC
j_call: TRBJ2-7
cdr3_length: 12
v_call: TRBV28
clone_size: many
d_call: .

cdr3_aa: CASSLSLAGPSSTEAFF
cdr3_nt: TGTGCCAGCAGCCTTTCTCTTGCCGGGCCCTCGAGCACTGAAGCTTTCTTT
j_call: TRBJ1-1
cdr3_length: 17
v_call: TRBV3-1
clone_size: .
d_call: .

cdr3_aa: CASSYSGTPTYEQYF
cdr3_nt: TGTGCCAGCAGTTACTCGGGGACCCCGACCTACGAGCAGTACTTC
j_call: TRBJ2-7
cdr3_length: 15
v_call: TRBV6-5
clone_size: .
d_call: .

cdr3_aa: CASSPPGQGAYEQYF
cdr3_nt: TGTGCCAGCAGTCCTCCGGGACAGGGGGCCTACGAGCAGTACTTC
j_call: TRBJ2-7
cdr3_length: 15
v_call: TRBV28
clone_size: many
d_call: TRBD1

cdr3_aa: CASSQEHSIGNTEAFF
cdr3_nt: TGCGCCAGCAGCCAAGAGCATTCGATTGGAAACACTGAAGCTTTCTTT
j_call: TRBJ1-1
cdr3_length: 16
v_call: TRBV4-3
clone_size: .
d_call: .